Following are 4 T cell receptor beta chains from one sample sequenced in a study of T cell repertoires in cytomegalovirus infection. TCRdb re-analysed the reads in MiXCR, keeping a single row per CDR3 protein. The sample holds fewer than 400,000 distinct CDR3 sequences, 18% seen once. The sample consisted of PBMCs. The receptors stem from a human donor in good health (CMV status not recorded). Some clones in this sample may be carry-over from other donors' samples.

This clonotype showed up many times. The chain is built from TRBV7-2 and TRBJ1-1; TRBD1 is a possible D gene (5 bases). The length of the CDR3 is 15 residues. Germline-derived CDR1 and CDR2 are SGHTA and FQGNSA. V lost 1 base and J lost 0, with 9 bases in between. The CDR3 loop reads CASSLVGGVNTEAFF. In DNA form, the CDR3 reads TGTGCCAGCAGCTTAGTCGGGGGGGTGAACACTGAAGCTTTCTTT.

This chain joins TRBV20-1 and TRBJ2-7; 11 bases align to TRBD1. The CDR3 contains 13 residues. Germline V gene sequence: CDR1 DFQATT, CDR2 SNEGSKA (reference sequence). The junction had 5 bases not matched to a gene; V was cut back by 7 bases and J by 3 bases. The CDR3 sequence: CSGGTGGFYEQYF. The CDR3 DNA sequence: TGCAGTGGAGGGACAGGGGGGTTCTACGAGCAGTACTTC.

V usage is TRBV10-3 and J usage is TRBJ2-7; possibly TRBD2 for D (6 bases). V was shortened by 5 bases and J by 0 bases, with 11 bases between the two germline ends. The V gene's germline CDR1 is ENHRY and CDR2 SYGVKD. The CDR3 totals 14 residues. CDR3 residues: CAISRDFSSYEQYF. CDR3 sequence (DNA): TGTGCCATCAGTCGGGACTTTAGCTCCTACGAGCAGTACTTC.

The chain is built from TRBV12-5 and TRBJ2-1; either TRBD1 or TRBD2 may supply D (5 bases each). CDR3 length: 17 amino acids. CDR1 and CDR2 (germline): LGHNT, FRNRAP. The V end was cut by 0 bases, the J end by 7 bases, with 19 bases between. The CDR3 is CASGLVPDSGTRNEQFF. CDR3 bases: TGTGCTAGTGGTTTGGTACCTGACTCCGGGACCCGAAATGAGCAGTTCTTC.